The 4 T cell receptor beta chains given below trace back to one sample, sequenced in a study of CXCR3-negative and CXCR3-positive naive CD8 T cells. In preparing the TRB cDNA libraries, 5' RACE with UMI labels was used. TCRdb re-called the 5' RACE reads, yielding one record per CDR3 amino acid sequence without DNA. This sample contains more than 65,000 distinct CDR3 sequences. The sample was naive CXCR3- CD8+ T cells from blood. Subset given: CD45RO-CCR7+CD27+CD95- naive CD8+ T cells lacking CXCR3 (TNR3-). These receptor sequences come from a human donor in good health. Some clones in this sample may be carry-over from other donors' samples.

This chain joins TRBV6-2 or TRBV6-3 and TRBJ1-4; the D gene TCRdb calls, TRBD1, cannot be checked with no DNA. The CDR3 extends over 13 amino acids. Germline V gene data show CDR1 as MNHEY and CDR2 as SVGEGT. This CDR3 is CASADSFNEKLFF.

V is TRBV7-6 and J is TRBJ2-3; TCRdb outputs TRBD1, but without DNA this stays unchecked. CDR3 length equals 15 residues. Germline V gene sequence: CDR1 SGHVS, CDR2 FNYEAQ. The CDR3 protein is CASSYSGGSADTQYF.

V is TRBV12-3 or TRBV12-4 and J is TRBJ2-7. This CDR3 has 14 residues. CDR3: CASSLVAESYEQYF.

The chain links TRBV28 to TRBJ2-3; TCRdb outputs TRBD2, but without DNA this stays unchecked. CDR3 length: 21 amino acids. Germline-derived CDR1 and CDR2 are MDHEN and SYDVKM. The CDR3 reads CASSFEGTSGRSSSGTDTQYF.